The rows below give T cell receptor beta chains drawn from one sample of a study of CD8+ T cells in alopecia areata. The repertoire was sequenced with immunoSEQ multiplex PCR; TCRdb's copy has only in-frame clones and lacks some. The table includes over 150,000 clones, over 50% detected once. The source was CD4+ T cells sorted from blood, collected at week 0. These receptors were obtained from a human donor with alopecia areata. Both conserved end residues are part of each CDR3. Each record gives: clone size, V gene, J gene, D gene, CDR3 DNA, CDR3 protein. A D gene is named only where the DNA matches it firmly. Clone sizes are given selectively: once, few, many, or a class where the clone is expanded.

>-|TRBV18|TRBJ2-6|-
TGTGCCAGCTCATCGAGGACACCAGGGCCTTCTGGGGCCAACGTCCTGACTTTC
CASSSRTPGPSGANVLTF
>-|TRBV27|TRBJ2-7|-
TGTGCCAGCAGTTTATCGGGGGTCACATCCTACGAGCAGTACTTC
CASSLSGVTSYEQYF
>-|TRBV29-1|TRBJ2-2|-
TGCAGCGTTGCCCAGGGGCGGCGCGGGGAGCTGTTTTTT
CSVAQGRRGELFF
>few|TRBV14|TRBJ2-5|TRBD2
TGTGCCAGCAGCCAAGTTCTCGGCGGGGGGCTAGAGACCCAGTACTTC
CASSQVLGGGLETQYF
>-|TRBV7-9|TRBJ2-3|-
TGTGCCAGCAGCTTGACAGGCCCGGATACGCAGTATTTT
CASSLTGPDTQYF
>-|TRBV2|TRBJ1-6|-
TGTGCCAGCAGTGAGGCAGGGCAAGGTTCACCCCTCCACTTT
CASSEAGQGSPLHF
>-|TRBV6-6|TRBJ1-2|TRBD1
TGTGCCAGCATGCTCCAGGGTTGGGGACAGACCTATGGCTACACCTTC
CASMLQGWGQTYGYTF
>-|TRBV18|TRBJ2-7|TRBD1
TGTGCCAGCTCACCTACCGGGACAGGGGACTACGAGCAGTACTTC
CASSPTGTGDYEQYF
>few|TRBV4-3|TRBJ1-2|-
TGCGCCAGCAGCCAAGAAGCAGGGAAATATGGCTACACCTTC
CASSQEAGKYGYTF
>few|TRBV5-1|TRBJ1-2|-
TGCGCCAGCAGCTTGATCCGGGGCCACGAGGGCTACACCTTC
CASSLIRGHEGYTF
>-|TRBV6-5|TRBJ1-2|-
TGTGCCAGCAGTTCCCCTGGGGCAGGGCACTATGGCTACACCTTC
CASSSPGAGHYGYTF
>-|TRBV6-1|TRBJ1-2|-
TGTGCCAGCAGTCCCCAACCTAGGAGGGCAAATGGCTACACCTTC
CASSPQPRRANGYTF
>few|TRBV19|TRBJ1-1|TRBD1
TGTGCCAGTAAGGCCAGGGGGCGGATGAACACTGAAGCTTTCTTT
CASKARGRMNTEAFF
>-|TRBV20-1|TRBJ2-4|-
TGCAGTGCCGTACGAGGAAGCATTCAGTACTTC
CSAVRGSIQYF
>few|TRBV29-1|TRBJ1-6|-
TGCAGCGTGGGGCAGGGGATTAATTCACCCCTCCACTTT
CSVGQGINSPLHF
>few|TRBV7-2|TRBJ2-7|-
TGTGCCAGCAGCCCGCGGGACGGCCTCTACGAGCAGTACTTC
CASSPRDGLYEQYF
>few|TRBV29-1|TRBJ2-2|-
TGCAGCATACAGAGGGACTGGCCGAACACCGGGGAGCTGTTTTTT
CSIQRDWPNTGELFF
>-|TRBV5-1|TRBJ2-7|-
TGCGCCAGCAGCTTGGGGCAGCGAAGCTACGAGCAGTACTTC
CASSLGQRSYEQYF
>-|TRBV30|TRBJ2-7|-
TGTGCCTGGAGCCCCGGGGGGAGAGGGGGCGCAGGCGAGCAGTACTTC
CAWSPGGRGGAGEQYF
>-|TRBV4-2|TRBJ2-2|TRBD1
TGTGCCAGCAGCGGCCGGACAGGCACCGGGGAGCTGTTTTTT
CASSGRTGTGELFF
>once|TRBV5-1|TRBJ2-1|TRBD1
TGCGCCAGCAGCTTGTCCGGGACAGGGATCTACAATGAGCAGTTCTTC
CASSLSGTGIYNEQFF
>once|TRBV14|TRBJ2-1|-
TGTGCCAGCAGCCAAGGGGTCGTCGAGCAGTTCTTC
CASSQGVVEQFF
>-|TRBV29-1|TRBJ1-3|TRBD1
TGCAGCGTCGCACTGACAGGGGGCGGAAACACCATATATTTT
CSVALTGGGNTIYF
>-|TRBV5-1|TRBJ1-1|-
TGCGCCAGCAGCCGGCAGGGTAACACTGAAGCTTTCTTT
CASSRQGNTEAFF
>-|TRBV30|TRBJ1-1|TRBD1
TGTGCCTGGAGTCCGGGACAGGCCCACCGGGGCACTGAAGCTTTCTTT
CAWSPGQAHRGTEAFF
>once|TRBV30|TRBJ2-5|-
TGTGCCTGGAGTGTTGGTGGGACCCAGTACTTC
CAWSVGGTQYF
>few|TRBV29-1|TRBJ1-1|-
TGCAGCGGCTCACAAGTGAACACTGAAGCTTTCTTT
CSGSQVNTEAFF
>-|TRBV19|TRBJ1-6|TRBD1
TGTGCCAGTAGTCTGGGGACAGAGGGAAATTCACCCCTCCACTTT
CASSLGTEGNSPLHF
>-|TRBV7-8|TRBJ2-1|TRBD2
TGTGCCAGCAGCTCCCGCCTTAGCGGGGGACCCTACAATGAGCAGTTCTTC
CASSSRLSGGPYNEQFF
>-|TRBV29-1|TRBJ2-7|-
TGCAGCGCCCGATTACACTCACAGGGAGGTGAGCAGTACTTC
CSARLHSQGGEQYF
>-|TRBV6-5|TRBJ1-5|-
TGTGCCAGCAGTCCCGACAGCAATCAGCCCCAGCATTTT
CASSPDSNQPQHF
>-|TRBV29-1|TRBJ2-3|-
TGCAGCGTTGCACGGCGGGGAAGCACAGATACGCAGTATTTT
CSVARRGSTDTQYF
>once|TRBV4-1|TRBJ1-1|-
TGCGCCAGCAGCCAAGAGGTGGTCCCCACTGAAGCTTTCTTT
CASSQEVVPTEAFF
>-|TRBV19|TRBJ1-6|-
TGTGCCAGTACCGAAGTTGGCGGTACCTCACCCCTCCACTTT
CASTEVGGTSPLHF
>-|TRBV5-1|TRBJ2-1|-
TGCGCCAGCAGCTCGGAAAAGACCCCCGACGACAATGAGCAGTTCTTC
CASSSEKTPDDNEQFF
>-|TRBV29-1|TRBJ1-1|-
TGCAGCGTTGAGGAGCTGAGCACTGAAGCTTTCTTT
CSVEELSTEAFF
>-|TRBV27|TRBJ1-2|-
TGTGCCAGCAGTTCTCGACAGGACAGCCTCTATGGCTACACCTTC
CASSSRQDSLYGYTF